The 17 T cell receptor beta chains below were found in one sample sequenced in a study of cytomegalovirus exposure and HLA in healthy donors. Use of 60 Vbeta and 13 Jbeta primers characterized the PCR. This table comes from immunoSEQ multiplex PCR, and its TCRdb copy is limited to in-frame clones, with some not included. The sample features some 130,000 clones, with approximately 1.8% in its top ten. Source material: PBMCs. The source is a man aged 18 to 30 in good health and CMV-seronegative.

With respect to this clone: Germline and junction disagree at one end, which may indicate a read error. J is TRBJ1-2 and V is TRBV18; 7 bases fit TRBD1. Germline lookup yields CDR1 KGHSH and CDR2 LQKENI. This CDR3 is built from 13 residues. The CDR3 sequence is CAGSPDRSYGYTF. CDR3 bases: TGTGCCGGCTCCCCGGACAGGAGCTATGGCTACACCTTC.

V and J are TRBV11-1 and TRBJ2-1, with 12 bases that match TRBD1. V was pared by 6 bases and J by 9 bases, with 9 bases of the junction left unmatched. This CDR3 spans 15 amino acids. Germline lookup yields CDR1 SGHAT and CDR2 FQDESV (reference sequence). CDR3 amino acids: CASSSGTGGSGEQFF. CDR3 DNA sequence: TGTGCCAGCAGTTCCGGGACAGGGGGCAGCGGTGAGCAGTTCTTC.

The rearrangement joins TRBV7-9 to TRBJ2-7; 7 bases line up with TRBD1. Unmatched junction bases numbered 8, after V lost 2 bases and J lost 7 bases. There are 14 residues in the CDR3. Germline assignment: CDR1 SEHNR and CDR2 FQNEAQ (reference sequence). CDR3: CASSLMDRLREQYF. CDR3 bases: TGTGCCAGCAGCTTAATGGACAGGCTGAGGGAGCAGTACTTC.

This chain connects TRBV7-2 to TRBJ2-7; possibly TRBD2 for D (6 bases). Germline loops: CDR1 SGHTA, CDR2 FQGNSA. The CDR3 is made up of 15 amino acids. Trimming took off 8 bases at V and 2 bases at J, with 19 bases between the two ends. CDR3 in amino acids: CASRLEGASTYEQYF. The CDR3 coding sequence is TGTGCCAGCCGACTAGAAGGTGCGTCAACCTACGAGCAGTACTTC.

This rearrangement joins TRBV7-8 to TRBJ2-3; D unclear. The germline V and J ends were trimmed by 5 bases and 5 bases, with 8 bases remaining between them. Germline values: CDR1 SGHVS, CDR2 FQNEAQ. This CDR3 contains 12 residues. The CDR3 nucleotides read TGTGCCAGCAGCCCCCGCGGAGATACGCAGTATTTT. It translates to CASSPRGDTQYF.

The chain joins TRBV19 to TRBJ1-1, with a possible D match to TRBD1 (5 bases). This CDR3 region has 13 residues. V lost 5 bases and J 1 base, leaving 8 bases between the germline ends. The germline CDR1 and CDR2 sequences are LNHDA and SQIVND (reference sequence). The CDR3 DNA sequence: TGTGCCAGTAGTCGCAGGGAGAACACTGAAGCTTTCTTT. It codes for CASSRRENTEAFF.

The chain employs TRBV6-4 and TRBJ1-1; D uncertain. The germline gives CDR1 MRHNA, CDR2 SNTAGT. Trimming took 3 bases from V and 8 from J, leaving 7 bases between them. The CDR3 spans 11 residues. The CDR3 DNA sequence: TGTGCCAGCAGTGAGGGCAGAGAAGCTTTCTTT. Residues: CASSEGREAFF.

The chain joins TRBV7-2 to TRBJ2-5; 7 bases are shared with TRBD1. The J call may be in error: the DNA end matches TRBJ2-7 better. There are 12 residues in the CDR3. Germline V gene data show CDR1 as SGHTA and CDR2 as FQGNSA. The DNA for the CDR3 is TGTGCCAGCAGCGAGACAGGGAGCGAGCAGTACTTC. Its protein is CASSETGSEQYF.

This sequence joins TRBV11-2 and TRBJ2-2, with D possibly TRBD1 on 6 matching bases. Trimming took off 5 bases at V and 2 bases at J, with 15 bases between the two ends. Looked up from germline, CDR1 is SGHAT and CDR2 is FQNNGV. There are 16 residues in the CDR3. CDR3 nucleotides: TGTGCCAGCAGCCTTACCGCAGGGGTTAACACCGGGGAGCTGTTTTTT. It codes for CASSLTAGVNTGELFF. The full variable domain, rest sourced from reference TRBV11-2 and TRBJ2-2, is EAGVAQSPRYKIIEKRQSVAFWCNPISGHATLYWYQQILGQGPKLLIQFQNNGVVDDSQLPKDRFSAERLKGVDSTLKIQPAKLEDSAVYLCASSLTAGVNTGELFFGEGSRLTVL.

Here the CDR3 reads CASSEFFEQYF. The CDR3 DNA is TGTGCCAGCAGTGAATTCTTCGAGCAGTACTTC. The chain carries TRBV6-1 and TRBJ2-7; D unclear. Germline V lookup: CDR1 MNHNS, CDR2 SASEGT. The CDR3 is made up of 11 amino acids. Between the trimmed V and J ends, which lost 2 bases and 6 bases, there was a span of 5 bases.

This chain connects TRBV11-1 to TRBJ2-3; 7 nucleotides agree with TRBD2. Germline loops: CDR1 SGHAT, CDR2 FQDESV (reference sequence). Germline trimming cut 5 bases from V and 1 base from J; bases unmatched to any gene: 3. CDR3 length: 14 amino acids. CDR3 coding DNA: TGTGCCAGCAGCGTCGCGGGGGGCACAGATACGCAGTATTTT. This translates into CASSVAGGTDTQYF.

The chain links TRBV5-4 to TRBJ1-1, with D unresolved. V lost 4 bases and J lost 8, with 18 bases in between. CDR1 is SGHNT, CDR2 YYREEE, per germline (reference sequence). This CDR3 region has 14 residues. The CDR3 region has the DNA TGTGCCAGCAGCCCGGCAGGAGGCTTAAGGGAAGCTTTCTTT. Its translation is CASSPAGGLREAFF.

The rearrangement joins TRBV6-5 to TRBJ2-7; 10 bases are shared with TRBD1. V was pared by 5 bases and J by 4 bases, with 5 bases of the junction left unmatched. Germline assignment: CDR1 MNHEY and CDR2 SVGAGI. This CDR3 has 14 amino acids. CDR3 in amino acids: CASSPRQGAYEQYF. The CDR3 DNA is TGTGCCAGCAGTCCCAGACAGGGGGCTTACGAGCAGTACTTC.

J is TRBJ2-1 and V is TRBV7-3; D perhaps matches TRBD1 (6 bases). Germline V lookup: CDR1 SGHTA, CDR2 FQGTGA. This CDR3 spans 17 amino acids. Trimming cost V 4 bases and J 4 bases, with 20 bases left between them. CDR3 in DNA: TGTGCCAGCAGCTCATCCCCTGGACAGCCAGCTTACAATGAGCAGTTCTTC. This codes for CASSSSPGQPAYNEQFF.

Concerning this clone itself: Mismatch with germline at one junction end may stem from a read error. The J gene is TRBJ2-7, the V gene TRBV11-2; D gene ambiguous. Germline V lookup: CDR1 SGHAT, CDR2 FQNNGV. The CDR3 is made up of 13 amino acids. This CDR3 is CASSHSQTSFPFF. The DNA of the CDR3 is TGTGCCAGCAGCCACTCCCAGACATCTTTTCCTTTCTTC.

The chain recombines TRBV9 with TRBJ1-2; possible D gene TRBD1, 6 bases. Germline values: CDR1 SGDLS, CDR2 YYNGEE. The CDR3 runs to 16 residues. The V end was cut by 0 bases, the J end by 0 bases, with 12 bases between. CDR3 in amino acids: CASSVGIGGPNYGYTF. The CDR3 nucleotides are TGTGCCAGCAGCGTAGGTATTGGGGGCCCTAACTATGGCTACACCTTC.

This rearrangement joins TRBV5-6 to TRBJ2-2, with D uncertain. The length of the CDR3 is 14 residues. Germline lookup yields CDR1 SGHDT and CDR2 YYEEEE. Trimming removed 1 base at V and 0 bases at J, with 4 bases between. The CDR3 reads CASSLTSNTGELFF. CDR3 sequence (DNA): TGTGCCAGCAGCTTGACTTCGAACACCGGGGAGCTGTTTTTT.